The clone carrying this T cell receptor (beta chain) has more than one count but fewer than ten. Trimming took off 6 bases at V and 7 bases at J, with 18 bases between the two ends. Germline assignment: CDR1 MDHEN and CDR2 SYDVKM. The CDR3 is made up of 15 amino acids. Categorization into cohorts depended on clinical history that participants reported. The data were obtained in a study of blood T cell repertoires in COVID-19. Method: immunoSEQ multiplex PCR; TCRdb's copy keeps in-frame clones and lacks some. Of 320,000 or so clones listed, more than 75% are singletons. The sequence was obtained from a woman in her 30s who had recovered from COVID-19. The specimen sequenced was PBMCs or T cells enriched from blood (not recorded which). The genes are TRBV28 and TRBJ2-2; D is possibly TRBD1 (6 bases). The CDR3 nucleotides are TGTGCCAGCAGCCCTGGCTGGGGGCATGGCGGGGAGCTGTTTTTT. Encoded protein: CASSPGWGHGGELFF.